This record looks at one T cell receptor (beta chain) sequence and its context. Its cognate antigen is unknown. This CDR3 comprises 13 residues. The data were taken from a study of shared clonotypes between healthy human individuals. Whole-study context: Per-donor plates numbered three CD4 naive, three CD4 memory, two CD8 naive and one CD8 memory.

Produced via immunoSEQ multiplex PCR; TCRdb's table is partial and in-frame only. The sample includes more than 2,000,000 clones, over 85% of them seen just once. Overall study findings and caveats: Incompleteness in sorted-subset sequencing, despite large depth, was shown by rarefaction. Non-shared clonotypes displayed generation probabilities falling below those of clonotypes present in all four donors. Naive CD4 clonotypes were shared across a few donors at 4% to 5%.

The chain carries TRBV21-1 and TRBJ1-2; the table gives TRBD1 as D, unverified against the DNA. TRBV21-1 is reported as a pseudogene. The sequencing input was naive CD4+ T cells from PBMCs. Subset noted: CD45RA+ positively selected. This TCR derives from a man aged 18 to 30 in good health. Some clones in this sample may be carry-over from other donors' samples. The CDR3 sequence is CASSHRVVGGYTF. CDR3 sequence (DNA): TGTGCCAGCAGCCACAGGGTGGTAGGTGGCTACACCTTC.